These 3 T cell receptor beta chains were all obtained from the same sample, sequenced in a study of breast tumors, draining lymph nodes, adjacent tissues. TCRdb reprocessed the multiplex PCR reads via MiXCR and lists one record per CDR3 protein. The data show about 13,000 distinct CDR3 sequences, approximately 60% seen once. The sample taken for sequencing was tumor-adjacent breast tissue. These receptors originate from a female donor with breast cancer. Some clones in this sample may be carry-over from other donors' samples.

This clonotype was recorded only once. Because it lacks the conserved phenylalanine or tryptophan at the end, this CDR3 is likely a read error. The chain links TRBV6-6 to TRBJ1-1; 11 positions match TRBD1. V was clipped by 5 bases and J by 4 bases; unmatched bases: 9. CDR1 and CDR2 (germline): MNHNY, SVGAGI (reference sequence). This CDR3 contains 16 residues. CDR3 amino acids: CASSPGTGGYGTEAFL. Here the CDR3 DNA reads TGTGCCAGCAGTCCTGGGACAGGGGGATATGGCACTGAAGCTTTCCTT.

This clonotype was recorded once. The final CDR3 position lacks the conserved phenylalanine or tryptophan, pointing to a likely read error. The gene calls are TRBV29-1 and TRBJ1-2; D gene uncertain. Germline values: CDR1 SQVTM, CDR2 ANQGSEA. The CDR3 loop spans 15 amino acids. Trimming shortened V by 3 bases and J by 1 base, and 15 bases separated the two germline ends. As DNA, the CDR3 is TGCAGCGTTGATAGAAAGGCACAACTTAACTATGGCTACACCCTC. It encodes CSVDRKAQLNYGYTL.

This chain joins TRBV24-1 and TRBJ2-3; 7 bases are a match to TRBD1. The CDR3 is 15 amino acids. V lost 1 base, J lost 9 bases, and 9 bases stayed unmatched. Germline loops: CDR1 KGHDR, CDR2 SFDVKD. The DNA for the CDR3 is TGTGCCACCAGTGATTTTAAGGGGGCGGGTGGCACGCAGTATTTT. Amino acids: CATSDFKGAGGTQYF.